This TCR beta chain was identified during a study of blood T cells in healthy people across ages. General study findings and limits: PBMC samples, being unsorted, prevented any conclusive comparison of naive and antigen-experienced cells.

With a J-beta primer mix and a sample-barcoded 5' primer, a second PCR ran 7 to 11 cycles. Via MiXCR, TCRdb re-called the 5' RACE reads, giving one row per CDR3 protein. The table lists 700,000 to 950,000 distinct CDR3 sequences, around 46% of them singletons. In this sample, this clonotype turned up many times. Its antigen is currently unknown. Isolation yielded PBMCs, at least 6.5 million per sample, in every case. V gave up 0 bases and J gave up 0 bases, with 12 bases separating them. Germline V lookup: CDR1 MGHRA, CDR2 YSYEKL. The CDR3 is made up of 17 amino acids. The TCR was taken from an older woman in good health. V is TRBV4-1 and J is TRBJ2-1, with D unclear. What was sequenced was blood. The CDR3 region is CASSQELTGYSYNEQFF. The CDR3 DNA follows: TGCGCCAGCAGCCAAGAATTAACCGGGTACTCCTACAATGAGCAGTTCTTC.